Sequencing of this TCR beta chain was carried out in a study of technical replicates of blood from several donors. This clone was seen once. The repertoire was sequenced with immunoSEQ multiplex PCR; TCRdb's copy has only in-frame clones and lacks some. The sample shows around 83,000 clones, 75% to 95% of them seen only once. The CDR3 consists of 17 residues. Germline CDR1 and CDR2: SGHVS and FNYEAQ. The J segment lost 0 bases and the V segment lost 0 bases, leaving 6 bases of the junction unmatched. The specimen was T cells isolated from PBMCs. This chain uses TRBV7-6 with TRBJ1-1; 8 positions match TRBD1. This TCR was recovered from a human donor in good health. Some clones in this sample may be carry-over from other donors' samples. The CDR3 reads CASSLAPSGGVNTEAFF. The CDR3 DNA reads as TGTGCCAGCAGCTTAGCTCCGTCAGGGGGCGTGAACACTGAAGCTTTCTTT.